The entry below describes one TCR beta chain. Its antigen is unidentified. From blood CD8+ and CD4+ T cells, TCR beta sequences were generated. The entry originates in a study of CD8 T cells in Susac syndrome. Regarding the study as a whole: The study's TCR sequencing and HLA analysis covered a relatively small number of individuals, and the study acknowledged this.

A quantity of about 0.5 to 1 ug RNA underwent reverse transcription using random hexamers. TCRdb independently ran MiXCR on the immunoSEQ multiplex PCR reads; one entry per CDR3 protein. In the table there are around 140,000 distinct CDR3 sequences, about 95% of which are singletons. The CDR3 covers 12 residues. V lost 6 bases to trimming and J lost 8 bases; unmatched junction nucleotides: 6. This clonotype was sampled from a human donor with multiple sclerosis. The sequencing sample was made of CD4+ T cells from PBMCs. The J gene is TRBJ1-2, the V gene TRBV12-3 or TRBV12-4, with 7 bases fitting TRBD1. In DNA form, the CDR3 reads TGTGCCAGCAGCGACAGGGTGAGGGGCTACACCTTC. Amino acids: CASSDRVRGYTF.